This T cell receptor beta chain derives from a study of shared clonotypes between healthy human individuals. TCRdb keeps only in-frame clones here, not all; method: immunoSEQ multiplex PCR. Of around 600,000 clones listed, approximately 95% are singletons. Terminally differentiated effector memory CD45RA+ cells were excluded from the naive CD8 cells, which were CD45RO-negative and positively selected for CCR7. All donors were healthy HIV-negative adults lacking recent acute infections or vaccinations. There are 15 residues in the CDR3. Germline V gives CDR1 SGHTS, CDR2 YDEGEE. V shed 4 bases and J 3 bases; nucleotides not matched to a gene: 10.

The sample was naive CD8+ T cells sorted from blood. The genes are TRBV5-8 and TRBJ2-7; 7 bases line up with TRBD1. This TCR derives from a woman under 40 in good health. The DNA for the CDR3 is TGTGCCAGCAGCCTCGGGACAGTGTGGGGCTACGAGCAGTACTTC. Its protein is CASSLGTVWGYEQYF. The entire variable domain, with the rest obtained from reference TRBV5-8 and TRBJ2-7, is as follows: EAGVTQSPTHLIKTRGQQATLRCSPISGHTSVYWYQQALGLGLQFLLWYDEGEERNRGNFPPRFSGRQFPNYSSELNVNALELEDSALYLCASSLGTVWGYEQYFGPGTRLTVT.